Shown below are 27 T cell receptor beta chains from a single sample sequenced in a study of long-term antiretroviral therapy in people with HIV. Version v3.0 of the immunoSEQ assay ran at survey level. The assay was immunoSEQ multiplex PCR, and TCRdb's table has in-frame clones only and misses some. Here the sample spans tens of thousands of clones, roughly four fifths being singletons. The sequenced sample was unsorted PBMCs, obtained 0.3 years after starting antiretroviral therapy. These receptors were obtained from a man in his late teens or twenties with HIV.

The rearrangement uses TRBV6-7 and TRBJ1-5; D is possibly TRBD1 (6 bases). TRBV6-7 is reported as an ORF; its role is uncertain. The CDR3 has 18 residues. Trimming took 2 bases from V and 7 from J, leaving 24 bases between them. CDR3 sequence reads: CASSYERKRRGETQPQHF. Here the CDR3 DNA reads TGTGCCAGCAGTTACGAGAGAAAACGAAGGGGGGAAACACAGCCCCAGCATTTT.

This rearrangement joins TRBV7-8 to TRBJ2-3; D gene uncertain. The CDR3 spans 13 residues. The germline V and J ends were trimmed by 2 bases and 6 bases, with 9 bases remaining between them. Germline loops: CDR1 SGHVS, CDR2 FQNEAQ. The CDR3 DNA reads as TGTGCCAGCAGCTTAATAGAGACGGATACGCAGTATTTT. Its translation is CASSLIETDTQYF.

This chain links TRBV27 with TRBJ1-5; D unclear. Germline V gene sequence: CDR1 MNHEY, CDR2 SMNVEV (reference sequence). Trimming cost V 1 base and J 9 bases, with 10 bases left between them. The CDR3 consists of 13 residues. CDR3 loop: CASSLYGEGPQHF. The CDR3 DNA sequence: TGTGCCAGCAGTTTATATGGGGAGGGGCCCCAGCATTTT.

V is TRBV9 and J is TRBJ2-5, with 8 nucleotides matching TRBD2. Germline V CDR1 and CDR2: SGDLS, YYNGEE. CDR3 size: 17 residues. Unmatched junction bases numbered 11, after V lost 0 bases and J lost 4 bases. This CDR3 reads CASSVGVAGGAAETQYF. The CDR3 DNA follows: TGTGCCAGCAGCGTAGGAGTTGCGGGGGGAGCGGCAGAGACCCAGTACTTC.

For this clone: One junction end disagrees with the germline gene, perhaps due to a read error. V gene TRBV7-7 combines with J gene TRBJ2-7; D is unresolved. This CDR3 comprises 13 residues. Per germline, CDR1 SSHAT and CDR2 FNYEAQ (reference sequence). CDR3 loop: CASSHGQGYEQYF. In DNA form, the CDR3 reads TGTGCTAGCAGCCATGGGCAAGGCTACGAGCAGTACTTC. The whole variable domain, remainder taken from reference TRBV7-7 and TRBJ2-7, is GAGVSQSPRYKVTKRGQDVTLRCDPISSHATLYWYQQALGQGPEFLTYFNYEAQPDKSGLPSDRFSAERPEGSISTLTIQRTEQRDSAMYRCASSHGQGYEQYFGPGTRLTVT.

The chain links TRBV28 to TRBJ2-1; the D is unclear. V lost 3 bases, J lost 8 bases, and 5 bases lay in between. There are 11 residues in the CDR3. CDR1 and CDR2 (germline): MDHEN, SYDVKM. CDR3 residues: CASSLMDEQFF. CDR3 sequence (DNA): TGTGCCAGCAGTTTGATGGATGAGCAGTTCTTC.

As regards this clone: At one of its ends the junction is not consistent with the germline gene, which may arise from a read error. V usage is TRBV19 and J usage is TRBJ2-7, with 10 bases matching TRBD2. From germline, CDR1 is LNHDA and CDR2 SQIVND (reference sequence). This CDR3 is 14 amino acids long. CDR3 region: CASKPSGSSNEQYF. The CDR3 DNA is TGTGCCAGTAAACCTAGCGGGAGCTCCAACGAGCAGTACTTC.

The CDR3 is CASSQEYRGSGNTIYF. CDR3 in DNA: TGCGCCAGCAGCCAAGAATATCGTGGCTCTGGAAACACCATATATTTT. V is TRBV4-3 and J is TRBJ1-3; D is unclear. Trimming removed 0 bases from V and 0 bases from J, with 9 bases in between. CDR1 is LGHNA and CDR2 is YSLEER in the germline V gene. This CDR3 has 16 residues.

The chain uses TRBV27 and TRBJ2-7; D is undetermined. V was clipped by 6 bases and J by 3 bases, with 12 bases between them. This CDR3 is built from 13 residues. The germline V gene has CDR1 MNHEY and CDR2 SMNVEV (reference sequence). As DNA, the CDR3 is TGTGCCAGCAGAAAAACGGACGTCTACGAGCAGTACTTC. Amino acids: CASRKTDVYEQYF.

Points on this clone: The sample carries other DNA sequences with the same CDR3. This chain connects TRBV7-2 to TRBJ2-5; TRBD2 matches at 11 bases. The V segment lost 5 bases and the J segment 0 bases; nucleotides outside the gene matches: 5. CDR1 is SGHTA, CDR2 FQGNSA, per germline. The CDR3 consists of 16 residues. The CDR3 DNA reads as TGTGCCAGCAGCCCATGGGGACTAGCGGACCAAGAGACCCAGTACTTC. Encoded protein: CASSPWGLADQETQYF. Looking up the rest from reference TRBV7-2 and TRBJ2-5 gives the full variable domain: GAGVSQSPSNKVTEKGKDVELRCDPISGHTALYWYRQSLGQGLEFLIYFQGNSAPDKSGLPSDRFSAERTGGSVSTLTIQRTQQEDSAVYLCASSPWGLADQETQYFGPGTRLLVL.

V gene TRBV6-4 combines with J gene TRBJ2-3; 7 bases map to TRBD2. V lost 0 bases and J lost 0; bases outside the gene matches: 0. This CDR3 has 15 residues. Germline CDR1 reads MRHNA; CDR2 reads SNTAGT. CDR3 DNA: TGTGCCAGCAGTGACTCGCGGGGGAGCACAGATACGCAGTATTTT. This gives the protein CASSDSRGSTDTQYF.

V is TRBV13 and J is TRBJ1-1; D not certain. Trimming left V 10 bases short and J 6 bases short, with 12 bases between. The length of the CDR3 is 11 residues. Per the germline V gene, CDR1 is PRHDT and CDR2 is FYEKMQ (reference sequence). The CDR3 protein is CATTLEAEAFF. The CDR3, as DNA: TGTGCCACGACCCTGGAAGCTGAAGCTTTCTTT. Together with reference TRBV13 and TRBJ1-1, the CDR3 gives the full variable domain: AAGVIQSPRHLIKEKRETATLKCYPIPRHDTVYWYQQGPGQDPQFLISFYEKMQSDKGSIPDRFSAQQFSDYHSELNMSSLELGDSALYFCATTLEAEAFFGQGTRLTVV.

The chain uses TRBV11-1 and TRBJ2-2, with 11 bases that match TRBD2. After removal of 1 base from V and 3 bases from J, the junction contained 1 base not matched to a gene. Per the germline V gene, CDR1 is SGHAT and CDR2 is FQDESV (reference sequence). The CDR3 totals 16 residues. CDR3 coding DNA: TGTGCCAGCAGCTTAGGGACTAGCGGGTACACCGGGGAGCTGTTTTTT. Amino acid sequence: CASSLGTSGYTGELFF.

This clone was counted a single time. The V call is TRBV29-1, the J call TRBJ1-2, with D perhaps TRBD1 (6 bases). V dropped 7 bases and J dropped 6 bases, with 9 bases sitting between them. This CDR3 has 10 amino acids. In germline, CDR1 is SQVTM, CDR2 ANQGSEA. CDR3 loop: CSAGQNGYTF. CDR3 DNA: TGCAGCGCCGGACAGAATGGCTACACCTTC.

This sequence joins TRBV4-3 and TRBJ1-1; D is ambiguous. The V and J ends lost 1 base and 3 bases respectively, with 15 bases between them. Germline assignment: CDR1 LGHNA and CDR2 YSLEER. This CDR3 has 16 amino acids. This chain's CDR3 is CASSQVSSGWDTEAFF. CDR3 DNA: TGCGCCAGCAGCCAAGTAAGTTCCGGTTGGGACACTGAAGCTTTCTTT.

The chain joins TRBV6-5 to TRBJ2-3; weak D call: TRBD1 (6 bases). This CDR3 has 13 residues. CDR1 MNHEY and CDR2 SVGAGI come from the germline V gene. Trimming removed 6 bases at V and 7 bases at J, with 14 bases between. CDR3 in DNA: TGTGCCAGCAGCTTGGGGGCGGCAAATACGCAGTATTTT. This translates into CASSLGAANTQYF.

This clone was recorded a few times. V is TRBV30 and J is TRBJ1-2; the D is unclear. There are 13 residues in the CDR3. Germline V gene sequence: CDR1 GTSNPN, CDR2 SVGIG (reference sequence). The V gene lost 0 bases and the J gene lost 8 bases, with 13 bases spanning the gap. This chain's CDR3 is CAWSVLDLQGYTF. The CDR3 DNA reads TGTGCCTGGAGTGTACTTGACCTCCAGGGCTACACCTTC. The entire variable domain, with the rest obtained from reference TRBV30 and TRBJ1-2, is as follows: SQTIHQWPATLVQPVGSPLSLECTVEGTSNPNLYWYRQAAGRGLQLLFYSVGIGQISSEVPQNLSASRPQDRQFILSSKKLLLSDSGFYLCAWSVLDLQGYTFGSGTRLTVV.

The chain combines TRBV27 with TRBJ2-2; 8 nucleotides align to TRBD1. The CDR3 runs to 16 residues. The germline gives CDR1 MNHEY, CDR2 SMNVEV (reference sequence). J gave up 4 bases and V 0 bases, and 4 bases lay outside the gene matches. CDR3 DNA: TGTGCCAGCAGTTTATCGTTCAGGGGGCGCACCGGGGAGCTGTTTTTT. Encoded protein: CASSLSFRGRTGELFF.

This sequence joins TRBV7-9 and TRBJ2-7; D gene ambiguous. Per the germline V gene, CDR1 is SEHNR and CDR2 is FQNEAQ (reference sequence). The V gene lost 7 bases and the J gene lost 1 base, with 11 bases spanning the gap. CDR3 size: 13 residues. The CDR3 region has the DNA TGTGCCAGCACGGAAACAGCGTCCTACGAGCAGTACTTC. Amino acids: CASTETASYEQYF.

The CDR3 spells CSVGRGLAYEQYF. In DNA form, the CDR3 reads TGCAGCGTTGGGCGGGGGTTGGCCTACGAGCAGTACTTC. This sequence joins TRBV29-1 and TRBJ2-7; 7 nucleotides line up with TRBD2. The CDR3 loop spans 13 amino acids. Germline V lookup: CDR1 SQVTM, CDR2 ANQGSEA. The V gene end was trimmed by 4 bases and the J gene end by 2 bases; junction bases not matched to a gene: 5.

V usage is TRBV7-9 and J usage is TRBJ2-3; 12 positions match TRBD2. Germline values: CDR1 SEHNR, CDR2 FQNEAQ (reference sequence). CDR3 size: 16 residues. J was trimmed by 6 bases and V by 5 bases; bases with no gene match: 9. Here the CDR3 reads CASSTLAGGVFDTQYF. CDR3 sequence (DNA): TGTGCCAGCAGCACCCTAGCGGGAGGGGTCTTCGATACGCAGTATTTT.

CDR3 protein: CASSQELDYGYTF. The CDR3, as DNA: TGTGCCAGCAGCCAAGAGTTAGACTATGGCTACACCTTC. The V and J genes are TRBV14 and TRBJ1-2, with unresolved D. Germline V CDR1 and CDR2: SGHDN, FVKESK. The CDR3 runs to 13 residues. V gave up 0 bases and J gave up 3 bases, with 5 bases separating them.

The genes are TRBV13 and TRBJ2-7; D is unresolved. Germline CDR1 and CDR2: PRHDT and FYEKMQ (reference sequence). The CDR3 is 11 residues long. Trimming stripped 1 base from V and 5 bases from J, with 3 bases between. As DNA, the CDR3 is TGTGCCAGCAGCTTAGCACACGAGCAGTACTTC. This codes for CASSLAHEQYF.

The rearrangement links TRBV7-9 to TRBJ2-1; D unresolved. The CDR3 covers 10 residues. V dropped 10 bases and J dropped 9 bases, with 10 bases sitting between them. Germline V CDR1 and CDR2: SEHNR, FQNEAQ (reference sequence). CDR3 in amino acids: CANSPREQFF. The CDR3 DNA sequence: TGTGCCAACTCGCCCCGTGAGCAGTTCTTC.

This rearrangement joins TRBV6-7 to TRBJ2-5, with D perhaps matching TRBD1 or TRBD2 (5 bases each). TRBV6-7 is an ORF; its function is uncertain. This CDR3 contains 15 residues. V shed 5 bases and J shed 4 bases, with 17 bases lying between them. CDR3 region: CASSRRDVRLETQYF. The DNA for the CDR3 is TGTGCCAGCAGTCGACGGGACGTGCGCCTAGAGACCCAGTACTTC.

The sample holds one count of this clone. CDR3 sequence: CASSQDRSGVTDTQYF. Here the CDR3 DNA reads TGTGCCAGCAGCCAAGATCGAAGCGGAGTCACAGATACGCAGTATTTT. This chain uses TRBV4-2 with TRBJ2-3, with D possibly TRBD2 on 5 matching bases. The CDR3 covers 16 residues. The V end lost 0 bases, the J end lost 2 bases, and 12 bases lay between the germline ends. Per the germline V gene, CDR1 is LGHNA and CDR2 is YNFKEQ.

The chain combines TRBV6-5 with TRBJ1-2, with 7 bases aligning to TRBD1. CDR1 is MNHEY, CDR2 SVGAGI, per germline. This CDR3 contains 13 residues. Trimming removed 5 bases from V and 4 bases from J; junction bases left unmatched: 4. The CDR3 is CASSIGTAYGYTF. DNA of the CDR3: TGTGCCAGCAGTATCGGGACAGCCTATGGCTACACCTTC.